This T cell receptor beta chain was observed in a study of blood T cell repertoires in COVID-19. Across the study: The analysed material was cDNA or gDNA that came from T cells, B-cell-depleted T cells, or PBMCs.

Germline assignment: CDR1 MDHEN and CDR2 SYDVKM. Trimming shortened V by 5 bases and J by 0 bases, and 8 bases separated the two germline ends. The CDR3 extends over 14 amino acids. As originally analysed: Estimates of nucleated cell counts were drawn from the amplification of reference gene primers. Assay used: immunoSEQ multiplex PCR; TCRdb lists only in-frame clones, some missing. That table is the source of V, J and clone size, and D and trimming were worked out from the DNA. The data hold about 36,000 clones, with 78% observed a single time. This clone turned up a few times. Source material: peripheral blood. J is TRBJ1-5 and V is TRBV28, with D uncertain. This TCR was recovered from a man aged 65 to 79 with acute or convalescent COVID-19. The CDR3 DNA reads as TGTGCCAGCAGTGTACAGATTAGCAATCAGCCCCAGCATTTT. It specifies CASSVQISNQPQHF.